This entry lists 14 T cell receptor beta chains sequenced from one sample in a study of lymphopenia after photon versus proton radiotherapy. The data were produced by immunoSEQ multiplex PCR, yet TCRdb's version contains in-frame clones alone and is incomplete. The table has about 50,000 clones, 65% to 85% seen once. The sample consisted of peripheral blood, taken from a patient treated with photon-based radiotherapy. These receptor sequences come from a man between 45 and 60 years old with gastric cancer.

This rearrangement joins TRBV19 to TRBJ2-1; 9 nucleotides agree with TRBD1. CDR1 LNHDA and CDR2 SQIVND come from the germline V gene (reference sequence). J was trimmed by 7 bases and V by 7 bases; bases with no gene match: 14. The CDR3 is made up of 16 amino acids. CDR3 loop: CASTRLTGGNVNEQFF. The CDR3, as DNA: TGTGCCAGTACCCGCCTCACAGGGGGCAATGTAAATGAGCAGTTCTTC.

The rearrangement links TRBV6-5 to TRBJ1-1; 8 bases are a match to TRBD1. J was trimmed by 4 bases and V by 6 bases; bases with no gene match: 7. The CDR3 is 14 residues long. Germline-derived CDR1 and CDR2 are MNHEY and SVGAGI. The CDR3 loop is CASRRQGQVTEAFF. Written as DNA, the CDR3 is TGTGCCAGCAGACGACAGGGGCAGGTCACTGAAGCTTTCTTT.

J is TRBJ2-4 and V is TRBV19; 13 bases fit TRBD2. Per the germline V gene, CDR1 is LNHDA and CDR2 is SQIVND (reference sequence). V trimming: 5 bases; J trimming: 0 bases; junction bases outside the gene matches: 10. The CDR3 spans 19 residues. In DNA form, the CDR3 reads TGTGCCAGTAGTCCCGGACTAGCGGGAGTTAAGACAGCCAAAAACATTCAGTACTTC. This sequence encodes CASSPGLAGVKTAKNIQYF.

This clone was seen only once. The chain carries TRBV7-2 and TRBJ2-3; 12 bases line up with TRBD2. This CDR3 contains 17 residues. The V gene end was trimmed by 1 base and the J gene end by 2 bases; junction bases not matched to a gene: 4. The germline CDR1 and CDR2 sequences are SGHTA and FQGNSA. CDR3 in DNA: TGTGCCAGCAGCTTAGTTGGACTAGCGGGATACACAGATACGCAGTATTTT. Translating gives CASSLVGLAGYTDTQYF.

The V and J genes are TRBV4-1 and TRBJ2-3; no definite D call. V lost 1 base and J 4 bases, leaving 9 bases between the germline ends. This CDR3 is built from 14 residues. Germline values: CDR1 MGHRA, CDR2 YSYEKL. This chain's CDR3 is CASSQGLLSDTQYF. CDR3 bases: TGCGCCAGCAGCCAAGGGCTTTTATCAGATACGCAGTATTTT.

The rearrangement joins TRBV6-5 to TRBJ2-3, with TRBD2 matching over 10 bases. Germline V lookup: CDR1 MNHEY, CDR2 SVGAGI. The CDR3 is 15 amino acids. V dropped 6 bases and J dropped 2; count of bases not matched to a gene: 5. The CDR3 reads CASSRTSGFTDTQYF. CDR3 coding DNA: TGTGCCAGCAGCCGGACTAGCGGCTTCACAGATACGCAGTATTTT.

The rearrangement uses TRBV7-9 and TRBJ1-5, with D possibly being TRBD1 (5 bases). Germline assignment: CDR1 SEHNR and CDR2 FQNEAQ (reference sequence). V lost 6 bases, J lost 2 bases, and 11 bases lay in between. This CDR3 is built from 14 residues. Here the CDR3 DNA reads TGTGCCAGCAGACAAGACAGCCGCAATCAGCCCCAGCATTTT. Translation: CASRQDSRNQPQHF.

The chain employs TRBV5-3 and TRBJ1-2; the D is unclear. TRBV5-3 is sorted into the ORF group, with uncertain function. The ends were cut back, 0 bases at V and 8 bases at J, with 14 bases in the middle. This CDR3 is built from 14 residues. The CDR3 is CARSLGVPDEGYTF. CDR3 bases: TGTGCCAGAAGCTTGGGGGTGCCCGATGAGGGCTACACCTTC.

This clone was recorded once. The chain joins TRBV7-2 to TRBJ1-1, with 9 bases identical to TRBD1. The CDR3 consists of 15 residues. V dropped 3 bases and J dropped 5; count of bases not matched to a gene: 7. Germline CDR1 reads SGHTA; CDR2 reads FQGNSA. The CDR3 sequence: CASSLTGGTGTEAFF. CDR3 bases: TGTGCCAGCAGCTTGACAGGGGGAACGGGGACTGAAGCTTTCTTT. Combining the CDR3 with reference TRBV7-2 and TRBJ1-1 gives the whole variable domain GAGVSQSPSNKVTEKGKDVELRCDPISGHTALYWYRQSLGQGLEFLIYFQGNSAPDKSGLPSDRFSAERTGGSVSTLTIQRTQQEDSAVYLCASSLTGGTGTEAFFGQGTRLTVV.

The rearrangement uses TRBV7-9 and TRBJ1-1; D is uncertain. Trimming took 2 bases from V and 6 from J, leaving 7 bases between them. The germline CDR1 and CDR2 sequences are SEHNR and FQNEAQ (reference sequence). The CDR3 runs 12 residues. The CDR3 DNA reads TGTGCCAGCAGCTTAACTGATGCTGAAGCTTTCTTT. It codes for CASSLTDAEAFF.

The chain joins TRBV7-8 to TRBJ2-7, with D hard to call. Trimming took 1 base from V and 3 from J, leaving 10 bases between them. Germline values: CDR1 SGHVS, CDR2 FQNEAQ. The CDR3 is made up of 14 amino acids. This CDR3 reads CASSLVGWVYEQYF. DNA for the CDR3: TGTGCCAGCAGCTTAGTCGGGTGGGTCTACGAGCAGTACTTC. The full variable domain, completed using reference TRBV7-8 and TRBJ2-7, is GAGVSQSPRYKVAKRGQDVALRCDPISGHVSLFWYQQALGQGPEFLTYFQNEAQLDKSGLPSDRFFAERPEGSVSTLKIQRTQQEDSAVYLCASSLVGWVYEQYFGPGTRLTVT.

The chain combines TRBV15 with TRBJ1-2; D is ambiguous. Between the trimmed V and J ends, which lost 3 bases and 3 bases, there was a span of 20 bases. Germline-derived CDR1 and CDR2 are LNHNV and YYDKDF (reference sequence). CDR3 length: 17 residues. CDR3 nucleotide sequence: TGTGCCACCAGCAGGGTTATTACAGCCTCTATCCACTATGGCTACACCTTC. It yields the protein CATSRVITASIHYGYTF.

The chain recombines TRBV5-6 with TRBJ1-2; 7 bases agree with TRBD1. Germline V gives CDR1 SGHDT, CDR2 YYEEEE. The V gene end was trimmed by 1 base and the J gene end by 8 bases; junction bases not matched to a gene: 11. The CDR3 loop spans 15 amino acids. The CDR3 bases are TGTGCCAGCAGCTTGCCCCTGACAGGGCCTAAAGGCTACACCTTC. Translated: CASSLPLTGPKGYTF. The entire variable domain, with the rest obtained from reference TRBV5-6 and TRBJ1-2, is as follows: DAGVTQSPTHLIKTRGQQVTLRCSPKSGHDTVSWYQQALGQGPQFIFQYYEEEERQRGNFPDRFSGHQFPNYSSELNVNALLLGDSALYLCASSLPLTGPKGYTFGSGTRLTVV.

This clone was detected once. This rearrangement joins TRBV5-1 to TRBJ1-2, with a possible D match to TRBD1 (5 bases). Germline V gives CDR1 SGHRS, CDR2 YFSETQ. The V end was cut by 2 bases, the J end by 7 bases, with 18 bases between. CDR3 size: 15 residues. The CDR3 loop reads CASSFEGRGSGGYTF. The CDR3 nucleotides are TGCGCCAGCAGCTTTGAGGGGCGCGGGTCTGGTGGCTACACCTTC.